The clone carrying this T cell receptor (beta chain) has just a few counts. Its target is not known. The sample originates from a study of T-cell memory formation after mild COVID-19. In TCRdb, the 5' RACE reads were re-called with MiXCR into one record per CDR3 protein. In the table there are 390,000 or so distinct CDR3 sequences, approximately 15% of which are singletons. The CDR3 runs to 15 residues. With V trimmed by 4 bases and J by 2 bases, 8 bases remained unmatched. Germline V gives CDR1 SGHRS, CDR2 YFSETQ. The study's findings and limits: Clones that contracted from day 15 to 85 had balanced CD4/CD8; later expanders were CD4+ biased. That cross-reactive memory joined was suggested by some responding clones appearing in pre-infection memory.

The sequenced sample was PBMCs or a T cell subset sorted from them (not recorded which). The receptor comes from a man aged 18-30 years who had mild COVID-19 (a few samples of this study predate the infection). Cell type and time point are not known. V and J are TRBV5-1 and TRBJ2-5, with 7 positions matching TRBD1. The CDR3 DNA sequence: TGCGCCAGCAGCGGCGCCGGGACAGTACAAGAGACCCAGTACTTC. Translating gives CASSGAGTVQETQYF.